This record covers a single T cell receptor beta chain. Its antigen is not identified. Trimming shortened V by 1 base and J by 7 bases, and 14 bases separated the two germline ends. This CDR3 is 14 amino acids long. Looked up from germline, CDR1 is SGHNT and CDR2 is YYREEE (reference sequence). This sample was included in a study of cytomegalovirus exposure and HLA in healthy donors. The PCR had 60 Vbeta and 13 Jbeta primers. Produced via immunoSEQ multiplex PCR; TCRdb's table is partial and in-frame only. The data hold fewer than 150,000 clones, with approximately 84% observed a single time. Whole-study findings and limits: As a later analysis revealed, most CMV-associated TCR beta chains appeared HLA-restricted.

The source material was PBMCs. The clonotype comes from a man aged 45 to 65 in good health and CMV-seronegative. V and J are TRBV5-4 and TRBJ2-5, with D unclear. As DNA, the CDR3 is TGTGCCAGCAGCTTGCCCACGTCCACCGGGACCCAGTACTTC. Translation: CASSLPTSTGTQYF.